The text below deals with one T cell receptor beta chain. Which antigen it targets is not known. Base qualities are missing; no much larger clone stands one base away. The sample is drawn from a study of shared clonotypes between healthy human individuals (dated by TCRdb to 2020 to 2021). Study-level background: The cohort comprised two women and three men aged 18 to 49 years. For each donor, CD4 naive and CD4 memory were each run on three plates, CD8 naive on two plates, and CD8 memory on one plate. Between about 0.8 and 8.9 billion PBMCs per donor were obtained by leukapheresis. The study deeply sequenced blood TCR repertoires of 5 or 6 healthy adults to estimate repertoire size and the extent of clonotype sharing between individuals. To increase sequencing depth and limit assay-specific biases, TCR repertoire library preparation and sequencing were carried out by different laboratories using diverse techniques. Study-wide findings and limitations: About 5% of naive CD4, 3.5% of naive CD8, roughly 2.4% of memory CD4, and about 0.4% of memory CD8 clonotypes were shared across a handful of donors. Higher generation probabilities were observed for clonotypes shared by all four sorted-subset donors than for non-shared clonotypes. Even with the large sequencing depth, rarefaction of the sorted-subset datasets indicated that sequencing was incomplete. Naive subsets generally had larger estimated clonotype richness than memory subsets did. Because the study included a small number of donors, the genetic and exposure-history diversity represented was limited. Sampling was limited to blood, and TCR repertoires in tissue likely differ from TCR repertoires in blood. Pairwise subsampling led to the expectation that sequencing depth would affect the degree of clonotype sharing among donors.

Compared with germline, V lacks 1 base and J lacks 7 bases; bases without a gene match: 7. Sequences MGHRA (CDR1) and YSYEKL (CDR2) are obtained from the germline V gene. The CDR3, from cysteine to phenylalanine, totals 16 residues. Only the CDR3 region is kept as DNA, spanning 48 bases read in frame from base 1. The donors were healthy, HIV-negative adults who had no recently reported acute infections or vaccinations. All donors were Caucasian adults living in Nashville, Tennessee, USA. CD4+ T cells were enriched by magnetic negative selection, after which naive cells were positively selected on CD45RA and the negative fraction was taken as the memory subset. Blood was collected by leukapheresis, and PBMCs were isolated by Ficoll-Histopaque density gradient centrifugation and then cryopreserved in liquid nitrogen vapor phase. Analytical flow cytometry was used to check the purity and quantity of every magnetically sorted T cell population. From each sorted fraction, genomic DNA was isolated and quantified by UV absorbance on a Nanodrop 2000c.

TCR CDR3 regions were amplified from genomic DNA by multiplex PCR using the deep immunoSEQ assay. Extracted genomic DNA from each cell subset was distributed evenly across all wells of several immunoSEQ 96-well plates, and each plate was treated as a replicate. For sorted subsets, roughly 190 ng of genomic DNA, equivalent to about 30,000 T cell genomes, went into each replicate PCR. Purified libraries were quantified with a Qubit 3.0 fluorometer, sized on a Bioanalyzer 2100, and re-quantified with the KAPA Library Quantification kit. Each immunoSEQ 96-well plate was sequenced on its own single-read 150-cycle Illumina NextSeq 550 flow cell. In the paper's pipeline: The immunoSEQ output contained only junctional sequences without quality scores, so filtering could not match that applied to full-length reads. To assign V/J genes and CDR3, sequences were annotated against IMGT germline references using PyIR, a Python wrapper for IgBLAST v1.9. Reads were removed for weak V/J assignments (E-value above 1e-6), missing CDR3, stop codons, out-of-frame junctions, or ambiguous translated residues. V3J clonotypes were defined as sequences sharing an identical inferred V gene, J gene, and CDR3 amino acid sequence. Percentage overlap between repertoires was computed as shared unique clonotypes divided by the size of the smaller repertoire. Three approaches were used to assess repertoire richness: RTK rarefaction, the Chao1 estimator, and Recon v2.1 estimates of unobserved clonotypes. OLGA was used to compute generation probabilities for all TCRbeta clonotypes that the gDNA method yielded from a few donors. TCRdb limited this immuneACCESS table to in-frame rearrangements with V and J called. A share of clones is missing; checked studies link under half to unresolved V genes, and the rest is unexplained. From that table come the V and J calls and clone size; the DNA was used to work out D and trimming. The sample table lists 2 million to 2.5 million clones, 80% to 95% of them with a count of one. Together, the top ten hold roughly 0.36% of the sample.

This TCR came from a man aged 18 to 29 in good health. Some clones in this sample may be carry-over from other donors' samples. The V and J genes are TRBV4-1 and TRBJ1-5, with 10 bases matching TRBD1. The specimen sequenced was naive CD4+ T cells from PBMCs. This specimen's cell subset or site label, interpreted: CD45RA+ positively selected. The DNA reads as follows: TGCGCCAGCAGCCAAGTCCGGGACAGGGGAAACCAGCCCCAGCATTTT. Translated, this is CASSQVRDRGNQPQHF.